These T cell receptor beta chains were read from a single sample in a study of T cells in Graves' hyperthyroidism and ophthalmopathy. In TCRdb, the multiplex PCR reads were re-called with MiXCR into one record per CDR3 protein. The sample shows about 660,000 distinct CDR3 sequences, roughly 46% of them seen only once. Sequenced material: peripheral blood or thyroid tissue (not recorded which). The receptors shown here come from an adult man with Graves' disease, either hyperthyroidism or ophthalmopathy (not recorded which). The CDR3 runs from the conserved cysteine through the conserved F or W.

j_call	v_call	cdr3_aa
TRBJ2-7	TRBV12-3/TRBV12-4	CASTPEAGSYEQYF
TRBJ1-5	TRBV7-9	CASSLGVDGPQHF
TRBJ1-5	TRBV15	CATSSEQGQPQHF
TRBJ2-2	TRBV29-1	CSVEYRVPGELFF
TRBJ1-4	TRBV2	CASRGSRATNEKLFF
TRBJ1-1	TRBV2	CASSEPGRLTEAFF
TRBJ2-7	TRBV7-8	CASSLGIQGAGEQYF
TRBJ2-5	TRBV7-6	CASSLGADVETQYF
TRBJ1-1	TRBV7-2	CASSRSVVTEAFF
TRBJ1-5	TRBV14	CASSQAQLDYSNQPQHF
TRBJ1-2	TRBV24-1	CATTTSGQGGYTF
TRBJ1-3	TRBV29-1	CSGTGYGNTIYF
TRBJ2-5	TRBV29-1	CSERTGSSRTQYF
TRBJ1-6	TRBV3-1	CASSQEGGAGTYSPLHF
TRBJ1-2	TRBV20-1	CSARDERAGYTF
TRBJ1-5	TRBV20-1	CSATRLAGGDNQPQHF
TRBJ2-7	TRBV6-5	CASSYSGGAGNEQYF
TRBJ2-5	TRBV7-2	CASSPSGRGGETQYF
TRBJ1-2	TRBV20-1	CSARAANGYTF
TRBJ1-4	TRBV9	CASGDRETNEKLFF
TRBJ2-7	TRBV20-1	CSAREGTAYEQYF
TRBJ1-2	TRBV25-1	CATEGRTNYGYTF
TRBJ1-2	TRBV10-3	CAAGTFYGYTF
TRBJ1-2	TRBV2	CAWSVGLLYGYTF
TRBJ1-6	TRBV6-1	CASSEEQGLSNSPLHF
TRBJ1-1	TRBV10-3	CAISETSYEAFF
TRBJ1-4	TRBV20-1	CSARDLTGTGNEKLFF
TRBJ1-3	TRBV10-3	CAISESSRVNTIYF
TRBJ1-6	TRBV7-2	CASSFPQGGSPLHF
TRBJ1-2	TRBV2	CASSEGTGGISGYTF
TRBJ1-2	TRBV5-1	CASSIGQLNYGYTF
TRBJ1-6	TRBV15	CATSSQERGGSPLHF
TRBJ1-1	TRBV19	CASSRTQGALNTEAFF
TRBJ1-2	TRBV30	CAWSSLPSVYYGYTF
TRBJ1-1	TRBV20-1	CSASRTGGPRGTEAFF
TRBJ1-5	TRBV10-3	CAISVQGNQPQHF
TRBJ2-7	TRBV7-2	CASSLDGGLSRPDEQYF
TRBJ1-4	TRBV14	CASSPASGTATNEKLFF
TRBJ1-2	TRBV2	CASSLVQFLYGYTF
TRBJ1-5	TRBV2	CASSKTGQGQPQHF
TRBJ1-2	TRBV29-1	CSVGQDFYGYTF
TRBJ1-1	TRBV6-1	CASSAGATEAFF
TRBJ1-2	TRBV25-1	CASSARQGNGYTF
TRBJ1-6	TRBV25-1	CASVGILENSPLHF
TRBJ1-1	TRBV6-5	CASSSTGGNTEAFF
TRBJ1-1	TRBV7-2	CASSFRDRAPIEAFF
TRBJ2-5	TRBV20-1	CSASRFSGQETQYF
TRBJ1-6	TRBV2	CASSLDRINSPLHF
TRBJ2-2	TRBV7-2	CASSSGLAGGGNTGELFF
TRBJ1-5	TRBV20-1	CSASTGSNQPQHF
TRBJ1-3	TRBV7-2	CASSLVVGGVGSGNTIYF
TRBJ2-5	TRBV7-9	CASSLALSGLQETQYF
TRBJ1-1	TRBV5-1	CASSLEGNTEAFF
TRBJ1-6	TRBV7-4	CASRDPGSYNSPLHF
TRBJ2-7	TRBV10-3	CAISASWQAAYEQYF
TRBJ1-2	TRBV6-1	CASSSLMTAQYGYTF